The entry that follows covers one T cell receptor beta chain sequence. The antigen remains undetermined. This record comes from a study of cytomegalovirus exposure and HLA in healthy donors. PCR amplification relied on 60 Vbeta primers (plus 13 Jbeta primers). In the authors' methods: In a later analysis, roughly 86 million unique TCR beta chains included roughly 11 million shared by two or more donors. TCRdb's table, derived via immunoSEQ multiplex PCR, lists solely in-frame clones and lacks some. The DNA gave D and trimming, while V, J and clone size come from that table. Its listing shows approximately 68,000 clones. Though probably carrying unrecorded immune exposures, donors were nominally healthy at sampling. Findings and limits, study-wide: About 87% or about 30% of the time was how often most TCR beta V segments were productive, according to an earlier analysis. In a later analysis, V- and J-gene trimming of beta chains associated with a DCLRE1C missense variant, replicated independently.

Source material: PBMCs. This TCR derives from a female donor in good health and CMV-seropositive.

The CDR3 loop is CSVGRSGGSNEQFF. The CDR3 DNA sequence: TGCAGCGTTGGTCGTAGCGGGGGGTCCAATGAGCAGTTCTTC. The chain recombines TRBV29-1 with TRBJ2-1, with 10 bases lining up with TRBD2. The CDR3 runs 14 residues. Trimming cost V 4 bases and J 6 bases; bases outside gene matches: 6. CDR1 is SQVTM and CDR2 is ANQGSEA in the germline V gene.